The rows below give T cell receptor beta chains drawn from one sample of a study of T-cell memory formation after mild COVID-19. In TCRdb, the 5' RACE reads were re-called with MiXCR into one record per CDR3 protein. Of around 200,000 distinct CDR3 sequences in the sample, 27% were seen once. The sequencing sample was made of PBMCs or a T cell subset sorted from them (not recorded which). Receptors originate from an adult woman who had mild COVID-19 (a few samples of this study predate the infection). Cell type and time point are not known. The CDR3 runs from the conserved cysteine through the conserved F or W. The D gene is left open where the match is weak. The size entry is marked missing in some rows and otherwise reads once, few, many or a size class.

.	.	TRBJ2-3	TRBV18	CASSPLLRGVGGTDTQYF	TGTGCCAGCTCACCACTACTAAGGGGAGTTGGTGGCACAGATACGCAGTATTTT
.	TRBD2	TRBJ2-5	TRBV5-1	CASSWDTSGRGTQYF	TGCGCCAGCAGCTGGGATACTAGCGGGAGAGGGACCCAGTACTTC
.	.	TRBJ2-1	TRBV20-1	CSAIGRTPFDNEQFF	TGCAGTGCCATTGGCCGGACCCCTTTTGACAATGAGCAGTTCTTC
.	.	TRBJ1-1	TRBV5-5	CASSLFRIGLNTEAFF	TGTGCCAGCAGCTTGTTCAGGATCGGGTTGAACACTGAAGCTTTCTTT
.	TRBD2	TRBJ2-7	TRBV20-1	CSAMIPGGGGYEQYF	TGCAGTGCTATGATCCCGGGTGGGGGGGGATACGAGCAGTACTTC
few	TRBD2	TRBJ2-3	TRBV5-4	CASSSKRGGHSTDTQYF	TGTGCCAGCAGCTCAAAGCGGGGGGGCCATAGCACAGATACGCAGTATTTT
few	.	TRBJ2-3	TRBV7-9	CASSLGVADPYF	TGTGCCAGCAGCTTAGGGGTGGCGGATCCGTATTTT
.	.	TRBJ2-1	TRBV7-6	CASRGSALQEEQFF	TGTGCCAGCAGAGGTAGCGCCCTCCAGGAGGAGCAGTTCTTC
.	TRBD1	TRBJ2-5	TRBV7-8	CASSSNRGSETQYF	TGTGCCAGCAGCTCCAACAGGGGATCGGAGACCCAGTACTTC
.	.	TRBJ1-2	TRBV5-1	CASSLDGGYGYTF	TGCGCCAGCAGCTTGGATGGGGGCTATGGCTACACCTTC
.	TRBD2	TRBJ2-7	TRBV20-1	CSGTRTSGRYTYEQYF	TGCAGCGGCACAAGAACTAGCGGGAGATATACCTACGAGCAGTACTTC
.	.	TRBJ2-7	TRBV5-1	CASGLGGSYEQYF	TGCGCCAGCGGCCTCGGAGGCTCCTACGAGCAGTACTTC
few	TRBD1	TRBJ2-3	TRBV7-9	CASSWTGGSSTDTQYF	TGTGCCAGCAGCTGGACAGGGGGTTCTAGCACAGATACGCAGTATTTT
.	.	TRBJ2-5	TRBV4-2	CASSLVGGTQETQYF	TGTGCCAGCAGCCTCGTCGGGGGCACACAAGAGACCCAGTACTTC